This entry is about one T cell receptor (beta chain). Its antigen is unknown. No per-base quality is available; no much larger clone lies one base away. This specimen comes from a study of T cell responses to AZD1222 COVID-19 vaccine (dated by TCRdb to about 2021). Regarding the research as a whole: TCR sequencing covered about 230 trial participants: 200 to 220 given two doses of AZD1222 and approximately 25 given two doses of MenACWY control vaccine. Enrollment into the trials was organized by age into subgroups of 18-55, 56-69 and 70-plus years, and those subgroups contained approximately 160, 26 and 62 TCR-sequenced participants, respectively.

The CDR3 regions of human TCRbeta chains were subjected to immunosequencing. On the authors' methods: Repertoire TCRs were checked for matches against a reference library of SARS-CoV-2-specific TCRs that had been generated using the MIRA antigen-specificity platform. Breadth was defined as the fraction of unique TCRs that were SARS-CoV-2-associated. Depth was defined as the fraction of total T cells that were SARS-CoV-2-associated. Using the MIRA data, each spike-specific TCR was assigned both to the spike region to which the TCR was reactive and to a CD4 or CD8 class. Log10-transformed breadth and depth values were compared by one-way ANOVA with Sidak's multiple comparisons tests. TCRdb took this table from immuneACCESS and kept in-frame rearrangements with V and J called. Such tables lack part of the clones; where checked against another copy, unresolved V genes explain under half of the gap, and the rest is unexplained. V and J calls and clone size are as listed in that table; D and trimming were resolved from the DNA. This sample is represented by roughly 180,000 clones; just over 90% of them were singletons. About 3.5% of the sample belongs to the ten largest clones.

Study-wide findings and limitations: Only six AZD1222 recipients were SARS-CoV-2 seropositive at baseline, limiting conclusions about previously exposed vaccinees. Because no day 14 peak-response samples were available, the repertoires could be characterized only after the peak T cell response. In the small 56-69-year group, the increase in depth fell short of significance, most likely because of low power. Spike-specific TCR breadth and depth rose significantly after two AZD1222 doses compared with day 0 and with MenACWY recipients. The whole spike protein was spanned by vaccine-associated CD4 TCRs, and dominant responses were seen in regions 160-218 and 743-854. Participants were mostly white British, with more females than males. The authors suggested clonal diversity may have been underestimated. Reportedly, almost half of the unique spike-specific TCRs recognized epitopes lying outside the regions that are mutated in the B.1.351 and B.1.1.7 variants.

In light of the paper, this sample's time point label describes: about 28 days (+/-7) after the second vaccine dose. Because spike-specific TCR depth and breadth did not differ between the two schedules, AZD1222 recipients who got a second dose at roughly 4 weeks were pooled with those who got a second dose at roughly 12 weeks. The vaccinee samples were drawn from two UK trials, COV001 and COV002, one of which was a single-blind randomized controlled phase 2/3 trial testing AZD1222 (ChAdOx1 nCoV-19) in healthy adults. For TCRbeta chain sequencing, PBMC samples were collected from trial participants at day 0 and at day 28 after the second dose. The cysteine opens and the phenylalanine closes a CDR3 of 18 amino acids. Just CDR3 DNA is preserved here, 54 bases in frame from base 1. Per the germline V gene, SNHLY is the CDR1 and FYNNEI is the CDR2. The germline V and J ends show losses of 5 bases and 4 bases respectively, and no gene match explains 20 bases of the junction.

The chain is encoded by TRBV2 joined to TRBJ2-7; 7 bases in the middle match TRBD2. The receptor was derived from an adult who received the AZD1222 COVID-19 vaccine. The source was peripheral blood, collected 28 days after the second AZD1222 dose. CDR3 sequence: CASSSLGLAEILGYEQYF. The nucleotide sequence reads as follows: TGTGCCAGCAGTTCTCTCGGGCTAGCGGAAATCCTGGGGTACGAGCAGTACTTC.